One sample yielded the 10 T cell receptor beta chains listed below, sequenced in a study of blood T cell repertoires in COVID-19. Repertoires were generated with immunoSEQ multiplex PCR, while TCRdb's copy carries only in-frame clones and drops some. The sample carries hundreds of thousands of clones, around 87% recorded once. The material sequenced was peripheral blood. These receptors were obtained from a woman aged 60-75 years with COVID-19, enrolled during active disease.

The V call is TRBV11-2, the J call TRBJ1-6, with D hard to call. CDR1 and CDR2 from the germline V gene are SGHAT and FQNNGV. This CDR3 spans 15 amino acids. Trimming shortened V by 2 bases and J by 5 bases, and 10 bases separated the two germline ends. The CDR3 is CASSLTHGNNSPLHF. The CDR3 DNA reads TGTGCCAGCAGCTTAACCCACGGGAATAATTCACCCCTCCACTTT.

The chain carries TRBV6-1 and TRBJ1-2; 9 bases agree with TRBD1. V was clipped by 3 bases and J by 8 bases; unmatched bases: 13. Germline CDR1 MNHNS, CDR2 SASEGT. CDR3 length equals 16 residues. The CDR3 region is CASSELGDRVNSGYTF. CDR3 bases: TGTGCCAGCAGTGAGCTAGGGGACAGGGTTAATAGCGGCTACACCTTC.

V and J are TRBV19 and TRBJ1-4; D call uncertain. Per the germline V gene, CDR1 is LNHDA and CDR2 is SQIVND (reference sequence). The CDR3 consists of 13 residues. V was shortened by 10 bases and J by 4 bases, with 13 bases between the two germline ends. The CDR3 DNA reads TGTGCCACTAAAAGTAGAAATAATGAAAAACTGTTTTTT. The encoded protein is CATKSRNNEKLFF.

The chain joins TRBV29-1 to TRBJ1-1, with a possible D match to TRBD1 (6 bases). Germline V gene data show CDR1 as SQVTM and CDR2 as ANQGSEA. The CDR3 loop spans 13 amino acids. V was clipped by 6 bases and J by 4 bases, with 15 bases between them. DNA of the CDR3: TGCAGCGTCTATGGCAGGGGAAGCACTGAAGCTTTCTTT. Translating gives CSVYGRGSTEAFF.

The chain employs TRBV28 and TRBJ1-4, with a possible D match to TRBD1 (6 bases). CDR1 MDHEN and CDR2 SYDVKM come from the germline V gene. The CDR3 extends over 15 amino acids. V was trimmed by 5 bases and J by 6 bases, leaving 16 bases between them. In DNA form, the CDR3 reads TGTGCCAGCAGTGGACAATACAGGGTGGATGAAAAACTGTTTTTT. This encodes CASSGQYRVDEKLFF.

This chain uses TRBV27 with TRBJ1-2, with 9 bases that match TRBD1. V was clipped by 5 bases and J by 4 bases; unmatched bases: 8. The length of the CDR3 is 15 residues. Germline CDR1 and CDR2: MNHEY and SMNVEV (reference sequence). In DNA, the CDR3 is TGTGCCAGCAGTCGGGACAGGGCGACGAGCTATGGCTACACCTTC. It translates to CASSRDRATSYGYTF.

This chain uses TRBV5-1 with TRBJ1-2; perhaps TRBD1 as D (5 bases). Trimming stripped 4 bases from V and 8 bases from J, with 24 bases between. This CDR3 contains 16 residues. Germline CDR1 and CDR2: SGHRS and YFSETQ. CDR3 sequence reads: CASSRGPGDEIAGYTF. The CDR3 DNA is TGCGCCAGCAGCCGAGGGCCGGGGGACGAAATCGCCGGCTACACCTTC.

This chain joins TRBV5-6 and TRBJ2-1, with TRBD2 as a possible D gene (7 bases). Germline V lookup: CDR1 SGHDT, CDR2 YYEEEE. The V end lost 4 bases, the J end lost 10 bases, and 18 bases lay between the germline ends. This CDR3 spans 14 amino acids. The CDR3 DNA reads TGTGCCAGCAGCCACAGAGGGGGGGCCTGGGAGCAGTTCTTC. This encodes CASSHRGGAWEQFF.

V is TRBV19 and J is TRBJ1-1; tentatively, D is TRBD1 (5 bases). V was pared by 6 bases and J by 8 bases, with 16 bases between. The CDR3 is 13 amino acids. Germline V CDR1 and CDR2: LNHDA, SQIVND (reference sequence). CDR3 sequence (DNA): TGTGCCAGTAGGAAATCCGGACAACACGAAGCTTTCTTT. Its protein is CASRKSGQHEAFF.

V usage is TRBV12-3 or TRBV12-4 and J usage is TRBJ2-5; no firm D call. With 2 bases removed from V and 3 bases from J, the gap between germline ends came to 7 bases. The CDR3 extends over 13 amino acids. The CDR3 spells CASSLLTKETQYF. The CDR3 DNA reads TGTGCCAGCAGTTTATTAACAAAAGAGACCCAGTACTTC.